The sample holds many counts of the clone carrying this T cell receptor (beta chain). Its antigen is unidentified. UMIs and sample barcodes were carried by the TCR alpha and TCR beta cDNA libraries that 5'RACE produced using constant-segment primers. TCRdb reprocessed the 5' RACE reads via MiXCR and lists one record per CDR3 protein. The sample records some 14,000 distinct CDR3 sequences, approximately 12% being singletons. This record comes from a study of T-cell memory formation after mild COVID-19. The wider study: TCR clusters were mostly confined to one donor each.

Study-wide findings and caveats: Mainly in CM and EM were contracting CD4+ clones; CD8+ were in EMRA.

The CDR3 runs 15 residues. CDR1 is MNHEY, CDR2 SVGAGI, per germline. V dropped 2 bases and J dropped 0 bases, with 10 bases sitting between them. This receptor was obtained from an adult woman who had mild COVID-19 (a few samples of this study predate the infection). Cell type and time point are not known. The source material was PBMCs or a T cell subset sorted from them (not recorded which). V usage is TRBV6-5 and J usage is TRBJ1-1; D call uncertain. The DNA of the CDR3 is TGTGCCAGCAGTTACGCGGGAAGTTTGAACACTGAAGCTTTCTTT. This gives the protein CASSYAGSLNTEAFF.